Listed here are 5 T cell receptor beta chains from one sample, sequenced in a study of T cells in women clearing cervical HPV infection. Sequencing was performed with immunoSEQ multiplex PCR; in TCRdb, only in-frame clones are kept and a portion is missing. The sample is made up of tens of thousands of clones, and the top ten hold 7.5% to 10% of it. The sample taken for sequencing was blood buffy coat. Receptor source: a woman aged 18-70 years with a cervical HPV16 infection that either progressed to CIN3+ or cleared (not recorded which).

As to this clone: The read falls 3 residues short of the CDR3 end, and the missing part is taken from the germline J gene. This sequence joins TRBV18 and TRBJ2-5; maybe TRBD1 (7 bases). Germline loops: CDR1 KGHSH, CDR2 LQKENI. Between the trimmed V and J ends, which lost 6 bases and 5 bases, there was a span of 19 bases. This CDR3 comprises 15 residues. The part of the CDR3 DNA that was read is TGTGCCAGCTCGCAAGGGACAGATCGGGGGGAGACC. This translates into CASSQGTDRGET. The complete CDR3 reads CASSQGTDRGETQYF.

Notes on this clone: The CDR3 end lies 3 residues beyond the end of the read and is filled in from the germline J gene. This chain links TRBV19 with TRBJ1-5; D remains ambiguous. Trimming removed 0 bases at V and 4 bases at J, with 10 bases between. The CDR3 length is 15 residues. The germline V gene encodes CDR1 LNHDA and CDR2 SQIVND (reference sequence). CDR3 region: CASSIDPPSNQPQHF. CDR3 DNA, as far as it was read: TGTGCCAGTAGTATAGATCCACCTAGTAATCAGCCC. Full variable domain (missing parts from reference TRBV19 and TRBJ1-5): DGGITQSPKYLFRKEGQNVTLSCEQNLNHDAMYWYRQDPGQGLRLIYYSQIVNDFQKGDIAEGYSVSREKKESFPLTVTSAQKNPTAFYLCASSIDPPSNQPQHFGDGTRLSIL.

CDR3 amino acids: CASRIAGNTGELFF. The sequenced CDR3 bases are TGTGCCAGTAGGATAGCGGGGAACACCGGGGAG. The V and J genes are TRBV7-9 and TRBJ2-2; 7 bases fit TRBD2. The sequenced fragment ends 3 residues before the CDR3 boundary, so the rest is inferred from the germline J gene. Trimming took 9 bases from V and 1 from J; bases not matched to a gene: 5. Per the germline V gene, CDR1 is SEHNR and CDR2 is FQNEAQ (reference sequence). This CDR3 is 14 amino acids long.

Notes on this clone: The read gets to within 3 residues of the CDR3 end, and the germline J gene fills in the rest. The chain recombines TRBV29-1 with TRBJ2-3, with D unresolved. The CDR3 sequence is 14 residues long. CDR1 is SQVTM, CDR2 ANQGSEA, per germline. Trimming pared 6 bases from V and 0 bases from J, leaving 13 bases between. The chain's CDR3 is CSVAAPRSTDTQYF. The CDR3 DNA, read in part, is TGCAGCGTCGCCGCCCCTAGAAGCACAGATACG.

Turning to this clone: The read is 3 residues too short to cover the CDR3 end, so that end is filled in from the germline J gene. The rearrangement uses TRBV7-2 and TRBJ1-5; D not certain. CDR1 and CDR2 from the germline V gene are SGHTA and FQGNSA. The ends were cut back, 2 bases at V and 6 bases at J, with 5 bases in the middle. This CDR3 region has 12 residues. The CDR3 DNA, read in part, is TGTGCCAGCAGCTTACGGGGTCAGCCC. Its translation is CASSLRGQP. The full CDR3 protein reads CASSLRGQPQHF.